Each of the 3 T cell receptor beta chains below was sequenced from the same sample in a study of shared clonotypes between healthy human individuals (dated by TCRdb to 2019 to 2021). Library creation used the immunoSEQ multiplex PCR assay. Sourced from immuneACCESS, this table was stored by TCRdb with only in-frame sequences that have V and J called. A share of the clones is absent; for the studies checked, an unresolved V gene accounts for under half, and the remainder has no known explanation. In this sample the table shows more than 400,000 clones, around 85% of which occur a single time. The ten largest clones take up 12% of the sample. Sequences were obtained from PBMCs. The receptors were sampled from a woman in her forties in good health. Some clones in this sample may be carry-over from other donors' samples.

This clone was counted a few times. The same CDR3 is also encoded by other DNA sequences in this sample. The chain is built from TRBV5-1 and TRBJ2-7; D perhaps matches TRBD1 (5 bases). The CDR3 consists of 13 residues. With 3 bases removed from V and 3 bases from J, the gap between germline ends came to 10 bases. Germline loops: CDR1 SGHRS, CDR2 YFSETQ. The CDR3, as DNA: TGCGCCAGCAGCTGGGGCACCGGCTACGAGCAGTACTTC. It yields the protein CASSWGTGYEQYF.

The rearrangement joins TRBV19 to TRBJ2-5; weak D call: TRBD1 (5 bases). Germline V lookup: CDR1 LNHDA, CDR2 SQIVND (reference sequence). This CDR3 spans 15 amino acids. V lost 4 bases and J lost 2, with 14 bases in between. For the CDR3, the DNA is TGTGCCAGTAGTAGCCTTGGGGCGACACAAGAGACCCAGTACTTC. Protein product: CASSSLGATQETQYF.

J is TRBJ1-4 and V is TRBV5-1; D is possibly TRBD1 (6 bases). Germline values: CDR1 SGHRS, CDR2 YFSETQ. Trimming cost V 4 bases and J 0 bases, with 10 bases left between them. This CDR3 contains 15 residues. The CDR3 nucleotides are TGCGCCAGCAGCCCACAGGGAACAACTAATGAAAAACTGTTTTTT. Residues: CASSPQGTTNEKLFF. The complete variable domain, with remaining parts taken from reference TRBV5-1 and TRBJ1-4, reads KAGVTQTPRYLIKTRGQQVTLSCSPISGHRSVSWYQQTPGQGLQFLFEYFSETQRNKGNFPGRFSGRQFSNSRSEMNVSTLELGDSALYLCASSPQGTTNEKLFFGSGTQLSVL.